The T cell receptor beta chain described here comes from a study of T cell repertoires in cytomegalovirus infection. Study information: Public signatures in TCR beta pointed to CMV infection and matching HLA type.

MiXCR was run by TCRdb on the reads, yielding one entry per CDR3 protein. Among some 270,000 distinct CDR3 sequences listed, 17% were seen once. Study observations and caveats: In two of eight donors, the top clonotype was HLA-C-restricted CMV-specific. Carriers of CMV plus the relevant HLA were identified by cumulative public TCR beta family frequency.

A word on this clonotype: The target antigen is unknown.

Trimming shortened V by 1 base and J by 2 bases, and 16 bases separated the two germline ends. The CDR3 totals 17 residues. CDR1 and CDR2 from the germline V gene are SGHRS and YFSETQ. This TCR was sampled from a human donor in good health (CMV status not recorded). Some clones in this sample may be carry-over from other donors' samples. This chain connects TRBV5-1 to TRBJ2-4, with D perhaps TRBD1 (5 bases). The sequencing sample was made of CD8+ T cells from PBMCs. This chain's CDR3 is CASSLYAGRGSKNIQYF. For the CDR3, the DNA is TGCGCCAGCAGCTTGTATGCCGGAAGGGGTTCCAAAAACATTCAGTACTTC.